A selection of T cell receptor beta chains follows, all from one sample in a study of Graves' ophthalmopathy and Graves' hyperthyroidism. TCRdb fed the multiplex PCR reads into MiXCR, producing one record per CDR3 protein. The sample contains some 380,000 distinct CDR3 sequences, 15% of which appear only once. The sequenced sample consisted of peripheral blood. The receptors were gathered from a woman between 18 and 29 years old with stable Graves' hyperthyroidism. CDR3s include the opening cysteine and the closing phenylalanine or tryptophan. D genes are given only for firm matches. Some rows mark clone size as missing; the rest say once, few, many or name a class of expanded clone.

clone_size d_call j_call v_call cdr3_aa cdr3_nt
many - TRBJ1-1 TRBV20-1 CSATGGNTEAFF TGCAGTGCTACGGGAGGGAACACTGAAGCTTTCTTT
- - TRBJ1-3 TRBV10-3 CATRDLSFSGNTIYF TGTGCCACCCGGGACCTCTCCTTCTCTGGAAACACCATATATTTT
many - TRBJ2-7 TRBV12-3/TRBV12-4 CASSPAGDAYEQYF TGTGCCAGCAGTCCGGCAGGGGACGCCTACGAGCAGTACTTC
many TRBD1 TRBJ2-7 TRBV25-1 CASSEYDRDYEQYF TGTGCCAGCAGTGAATATGACAGGGACTACGAGCAGTACTTC
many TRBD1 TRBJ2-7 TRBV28 CASSLRQGLYEQYF TGTGCCAGCAGCCTAAGACAGGGGCTCTACGAGCAGTACTTC
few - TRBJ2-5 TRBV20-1 CSVRGRGQETQYF TGCAGTGTTAGGGGGAGGGGGCAAGAGACCCAGTACTTC
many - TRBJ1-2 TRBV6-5 CASSYQTPQGGYTF TGTGCCAGCAGTTACCAGACACCCCAGGGTGGCTACACCTTC
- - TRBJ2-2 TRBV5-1 CASSFASGPTGELFF TGCGCCAGCAGTTTTGCAAGCGGCCCGACCGGGGAGCTGTTTTTT
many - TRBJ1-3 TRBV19 CASSTGRAATRYGNTIYF TGTGCCAGTAGTACCGGACGGGCAGCAACACGCTATGGAAACACCATATATTTT
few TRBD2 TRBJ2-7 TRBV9 CASSAEGLAGDYEQYF TGTGCCAGCAGCGCCGAGGGACTAGCGGGGGACTACGAGCAGTACTTC
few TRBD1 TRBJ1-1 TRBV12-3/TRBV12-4 CASSPTGGHTEAFF TGTGCCAGCAGCCCGACAGGGGGCCACACTGAAGCTTTCTTT
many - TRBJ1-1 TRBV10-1 CASSRQSPKNTEAFF TGCGCCAGCAGTCGGCAGTCACCCAAGAACACTGAAGCTTTCTTT
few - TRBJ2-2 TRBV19 CASSFRLVRAGELFF TGTGCCAGTAGTTTCCGTCTAGTAAGGGCCGGGGAGCTGTTTTTT
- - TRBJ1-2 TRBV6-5 CASSSHFYYGYTF TGTGCCAGCAGTTCTCACTTCTACTATGGCTACACCTTC
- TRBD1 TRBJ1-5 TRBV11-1 CASSLGRPGTGRNQPQHF TGTGCCAGCAGCTTAGGGCGTCCTGGGACAGGCCGGAATCAGCCCCAGCATTTT
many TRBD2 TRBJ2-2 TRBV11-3 CASSSAGTSGGADTGELFF TGTGCCAGCAGCTCCGCCGGGACTAGCGGGGGGGCCGACACCGGGGAGCTGTTTTTT
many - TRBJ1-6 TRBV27 CASSSQTNYNSPLHF TGTGCCAGCAGTTCTCAGACAAATTATAATTCACCCCTCCACTTT
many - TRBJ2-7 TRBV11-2 CASSLFGYEQYF TGTGCCAGCAGTTTATTTGGCTACGAGCAGTACTTC
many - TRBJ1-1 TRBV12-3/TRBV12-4 CASSFGRLQAFF TGTGCCAGCAGTTTCGGCAGACTACAAGCTTTCTTT